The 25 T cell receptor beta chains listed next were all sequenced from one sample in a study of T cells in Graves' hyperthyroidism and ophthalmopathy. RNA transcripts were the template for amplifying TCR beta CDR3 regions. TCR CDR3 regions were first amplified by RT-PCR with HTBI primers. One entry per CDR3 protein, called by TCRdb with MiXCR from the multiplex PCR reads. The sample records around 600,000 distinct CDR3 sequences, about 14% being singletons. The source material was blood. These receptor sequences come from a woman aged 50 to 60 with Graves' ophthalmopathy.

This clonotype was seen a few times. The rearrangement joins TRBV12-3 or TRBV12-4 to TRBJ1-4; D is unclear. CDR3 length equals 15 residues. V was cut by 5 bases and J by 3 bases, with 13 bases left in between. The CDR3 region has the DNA TGTGCCAGCAGTGACTTTGGTTCATCTAATGAAAAACTGTTTTTT. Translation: CASSDFGSSNEKLFF.

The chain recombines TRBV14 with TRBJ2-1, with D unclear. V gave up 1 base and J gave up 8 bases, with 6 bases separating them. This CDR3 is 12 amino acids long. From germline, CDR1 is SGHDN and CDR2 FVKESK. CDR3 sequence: CASSQAYYEQFF. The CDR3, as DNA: TGTGCCAGCAGCCAAGCCTATTATGAGCAGTTCTTC.

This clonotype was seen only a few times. Written as DNA, the CDR3 is TGTGCTAGTGGTTTGGTACTAGGCAGGAGCACTTCCACTAACTATGGCTACACCTTC. Protein product: CASGLVLGRSTSTNYGYTF. The chain uses TRBV12-5 and TRBJ1-2; D gene ambiguous. The CDR3 covers 19 residues. The germline V and J ends were trimmed by 0 bases and 0 bases, with 20 bases remaining between them. Germline assignment: CDR1 LGHNT and CDR2 FRNRAP.

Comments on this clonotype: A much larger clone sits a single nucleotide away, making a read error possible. The CDR3 loop reads CASSLSLGQLIAFF. The CDR3 DNA is TGTGCCAGCAGTTTGTCTCTCGGGCAGTTAATAGCTTTCTTT. The genes are TRBV12-3 or TRBV12-4 and TRBJ1-1, with unresolved D. V gave up 3 bases and J gave up 10 bases, with 18 bases separating them. This CDR3 region has 14 residues.

This chain's CDR3 is CASSFSGTTEAFF. The CDR3 region has the DNA TGTGCCAGCAGCTTTTCAGGGACCACTGAAGCTTTCTTT. The rearrangement joins TRBV7-9 to TRBJ1-1; D is perhaps TRBD1 (5 bases). The CDR3 is 13 residues long. The germline V and J ends were trimmed by 3 bases and 4 bases, with 9 bases remaining between them. The V gene's germline CDR1 is SEHNR and CDR2 FQNEAQ (reference sequence).

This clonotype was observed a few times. The CDR3 loop is CASSFNRAWGTEAFF. CDR3 DNA sequence: TGTGCCAGCAGTTTCAACAGGGCCTGGGGCACTGAAGCTTTCTTT. This chain connects TRBV27 to TRBJ1-1, with D perhaps TRBD1 (6 bases). V lost 3 bases and J 4 bases, leaving 15 bases between the germline ends. The CDR3 runs 15 residues. Germline lookup yields CDR1 MNHEY and CDR2 SMNVEV (reference sequence).

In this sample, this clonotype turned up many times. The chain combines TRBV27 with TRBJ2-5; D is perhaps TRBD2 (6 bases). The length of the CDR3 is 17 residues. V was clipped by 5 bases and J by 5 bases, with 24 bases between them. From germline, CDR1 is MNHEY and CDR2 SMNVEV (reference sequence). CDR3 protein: CASSPNLGSHLGETQYF. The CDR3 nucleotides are TGTGCCAGCAGTCCAAACCTCGGGAGCCACCTGGGGGAGACCCAGTACTTC.

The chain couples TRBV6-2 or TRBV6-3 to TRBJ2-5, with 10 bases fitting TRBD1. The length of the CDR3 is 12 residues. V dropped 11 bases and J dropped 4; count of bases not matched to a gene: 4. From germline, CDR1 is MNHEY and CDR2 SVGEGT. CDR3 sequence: CALGTGVETQYF. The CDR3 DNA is TGTGCCTTAGGGACAGGGGTAGAGACCCAGTACTTC.

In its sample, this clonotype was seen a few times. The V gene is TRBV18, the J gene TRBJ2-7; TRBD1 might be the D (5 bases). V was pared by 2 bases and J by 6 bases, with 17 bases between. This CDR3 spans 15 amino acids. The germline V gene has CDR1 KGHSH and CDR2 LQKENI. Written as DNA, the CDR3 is TGTGCCAGCTCACCAAGTTCAGGGTTAGGTAGCGAGCAGTACTTC. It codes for CASSPSSGLGSEQYF.

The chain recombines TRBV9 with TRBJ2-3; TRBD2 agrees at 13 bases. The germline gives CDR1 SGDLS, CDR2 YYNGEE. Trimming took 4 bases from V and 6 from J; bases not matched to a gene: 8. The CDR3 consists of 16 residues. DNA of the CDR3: TGTGCCAGCAGCACCACGACTAGCGGGGGGTTCGATACGCAGTATTTT. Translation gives CASSTTTSGGFDTQYF.

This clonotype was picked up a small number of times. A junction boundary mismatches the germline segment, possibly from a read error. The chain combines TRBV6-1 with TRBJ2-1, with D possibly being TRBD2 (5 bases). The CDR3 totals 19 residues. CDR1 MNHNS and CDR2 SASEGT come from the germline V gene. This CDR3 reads CASNNRPPSRNPQNKEQFF. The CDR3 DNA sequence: TGTGCCAGCAATAATCGACCTCCTAGCCGAAACCCTCAGAACAAAGAGCAGTTCTTC.

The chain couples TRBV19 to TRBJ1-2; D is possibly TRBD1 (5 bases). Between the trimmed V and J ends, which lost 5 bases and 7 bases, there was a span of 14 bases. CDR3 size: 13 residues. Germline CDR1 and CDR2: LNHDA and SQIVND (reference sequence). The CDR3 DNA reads TGTGCCAGTAGTTCCGGGACGCTTACTGGCTACACCTTC. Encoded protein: CASSSGTLTGYTF.

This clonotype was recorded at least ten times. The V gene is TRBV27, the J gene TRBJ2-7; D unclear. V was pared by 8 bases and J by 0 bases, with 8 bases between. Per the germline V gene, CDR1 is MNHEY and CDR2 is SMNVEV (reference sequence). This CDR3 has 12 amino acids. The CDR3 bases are TGTGCCAGCCGCACAGCCTCCTACGAGCAGTACTTC. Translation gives CASRTASYEQYF.

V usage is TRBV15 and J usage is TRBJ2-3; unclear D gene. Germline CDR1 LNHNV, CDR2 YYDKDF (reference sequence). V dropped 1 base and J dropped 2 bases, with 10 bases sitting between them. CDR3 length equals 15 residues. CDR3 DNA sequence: TGTGCCACCAGCAGAGCCCCTAGTATCACAGATACGCAGTATTTT. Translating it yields CATSRAPSITDTQYF.

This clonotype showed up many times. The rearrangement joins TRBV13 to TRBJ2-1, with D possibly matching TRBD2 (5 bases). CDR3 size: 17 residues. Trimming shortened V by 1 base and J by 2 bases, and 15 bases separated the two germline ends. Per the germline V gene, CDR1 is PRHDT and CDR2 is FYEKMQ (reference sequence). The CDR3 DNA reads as TGTGCCAGCAGCTTAGATCGCGGGCAGCATACCTACAATGAGCAGTTCTTC. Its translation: CASSLDRGQHTYNEQFF.

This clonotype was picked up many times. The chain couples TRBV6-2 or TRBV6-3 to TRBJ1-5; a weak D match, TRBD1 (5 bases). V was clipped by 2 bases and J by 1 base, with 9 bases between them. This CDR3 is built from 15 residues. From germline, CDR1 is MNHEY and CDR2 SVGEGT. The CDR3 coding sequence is TGTGCCAGCAGTTACCTAGGGGCCAGCAATCAGCCCCAGCATTTT. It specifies CASSYLGASNQPQHF.

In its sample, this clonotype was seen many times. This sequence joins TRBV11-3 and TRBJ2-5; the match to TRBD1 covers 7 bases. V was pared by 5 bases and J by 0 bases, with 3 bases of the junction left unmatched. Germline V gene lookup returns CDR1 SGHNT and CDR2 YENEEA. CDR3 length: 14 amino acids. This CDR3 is CASSPGTDQETQYF. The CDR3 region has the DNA TGTGCCAGCAGCCCTGGGACAGACCAAGAGACCCAGTACTTC.

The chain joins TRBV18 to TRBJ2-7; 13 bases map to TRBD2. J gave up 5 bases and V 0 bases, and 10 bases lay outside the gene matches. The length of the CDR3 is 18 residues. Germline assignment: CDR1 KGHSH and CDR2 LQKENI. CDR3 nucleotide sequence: TGTGCCAGCTCACCACCGCTCCAAGGACTAGCGGGAGCGAACGAGCAGTACTTC. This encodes CASSPPLQGLAGANEQYF.

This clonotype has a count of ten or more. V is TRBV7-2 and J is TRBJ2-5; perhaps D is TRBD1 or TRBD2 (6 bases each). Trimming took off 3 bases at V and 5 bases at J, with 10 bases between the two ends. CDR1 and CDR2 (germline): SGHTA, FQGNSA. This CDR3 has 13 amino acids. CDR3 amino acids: CASSFRRGETQYF. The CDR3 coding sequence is TGTGCCAGCAGCTTCCGGAGGGGGGAGACCCAGTACTTC.

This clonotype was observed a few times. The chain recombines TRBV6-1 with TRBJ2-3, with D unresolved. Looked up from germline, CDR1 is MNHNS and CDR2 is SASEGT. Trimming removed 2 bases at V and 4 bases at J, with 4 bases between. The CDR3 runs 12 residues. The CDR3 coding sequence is TGTGCCAGCAGTGAATGGGCAGATACGCAGTATTTT. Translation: CASSEWADTQYF.

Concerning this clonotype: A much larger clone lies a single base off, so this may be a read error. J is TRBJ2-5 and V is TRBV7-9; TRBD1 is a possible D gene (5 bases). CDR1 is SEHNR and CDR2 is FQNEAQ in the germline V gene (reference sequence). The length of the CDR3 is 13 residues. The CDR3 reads CASSSTDREAQYF. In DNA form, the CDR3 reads TGTGCCAGCAGCTCGACCGACAGAGAGGCCCAGTACTTC.

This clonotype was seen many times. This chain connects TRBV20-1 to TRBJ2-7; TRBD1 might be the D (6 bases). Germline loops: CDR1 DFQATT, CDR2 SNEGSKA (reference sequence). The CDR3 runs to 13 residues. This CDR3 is CSHRDTATYEQYF. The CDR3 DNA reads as TGCAGCCACCGGGACACGGCTACGTACGAGCAGTACTTC.

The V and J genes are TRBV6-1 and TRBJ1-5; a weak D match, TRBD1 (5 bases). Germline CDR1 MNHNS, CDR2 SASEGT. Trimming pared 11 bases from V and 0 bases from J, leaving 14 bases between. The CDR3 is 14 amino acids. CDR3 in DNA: TGTGCCGGCACAGACAGAGTTAGCAATCAGCCCCAGCATTTT. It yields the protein CAGTDRVSNQPQHF.

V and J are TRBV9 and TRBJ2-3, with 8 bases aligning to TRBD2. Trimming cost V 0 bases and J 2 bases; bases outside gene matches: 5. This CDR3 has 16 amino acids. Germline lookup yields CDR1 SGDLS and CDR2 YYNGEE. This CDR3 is CASSVAGGSFTDTQYF. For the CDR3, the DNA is TGTGCCAGCAGCGTAGCGGGAGGGTCATTCACAGATACGCAGTATTTT. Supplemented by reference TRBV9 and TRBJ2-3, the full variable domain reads DSGVTQTPKHLITATGQRVTLRCSPRSGDLSVYWYQQSLDQGLQFLIQYYNGEERAKGNILERFSAQQFPDLHSELNLSSLELGDSALYFCASSVAGGSFTDTQYFGPGTRLTVL.

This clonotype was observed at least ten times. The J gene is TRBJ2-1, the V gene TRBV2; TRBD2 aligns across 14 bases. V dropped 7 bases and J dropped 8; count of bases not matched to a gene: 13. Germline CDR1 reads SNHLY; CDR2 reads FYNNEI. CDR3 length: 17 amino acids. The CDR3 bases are TGTGCCAGCACGGCGGGACTAGCGGGAGCAAAGTTGGATGAGCAGTTCTTC. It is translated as CASTAGLAGAKLDEQFF.